This record covers a single T cell receptor (beta chain). Its target is not known. The data belong to a study of T cell responses to AZD1222 COVID-19 vaccine. Points from the study as a whole: Clonal diversity may have been underestimated in mostly white British donors. Spike-specific TCR breadth and depth rose after two AZD1222 doses. At baseline, seropositivity was found in only 5 to 7 AZD1222 recipients.

Sequenced by immunoSEQ multiplex PCR; TCRdb stores in-frame clones only, minus some. The repertoire holds some 150,000 clones, with approximately 78% as singletons. This TCR came from an adult in good health. This sample comprised peripheral blood, obtained on day 0 of MenACWY control vaccination.

CDR3 sequence: CAWSLLLAGANTGELFF. The CDR3 nucleotides are TGTGCCTGGAGTTTGCTACTAGCGGGGGCGAACACCGGGGAGCTGTTTTTT. The chain couples TRBV30 to TRBJ2-2; 11 bases are shared with TRBD2. The germline CDR1 and CDR2 sequences are GTSNPN and SVGIG (reference sequence). The CDR3 is 17 amino acids. After removal of 2 bases from V and 0 bases from J, the junction contained 5 bases not matched to a gene.